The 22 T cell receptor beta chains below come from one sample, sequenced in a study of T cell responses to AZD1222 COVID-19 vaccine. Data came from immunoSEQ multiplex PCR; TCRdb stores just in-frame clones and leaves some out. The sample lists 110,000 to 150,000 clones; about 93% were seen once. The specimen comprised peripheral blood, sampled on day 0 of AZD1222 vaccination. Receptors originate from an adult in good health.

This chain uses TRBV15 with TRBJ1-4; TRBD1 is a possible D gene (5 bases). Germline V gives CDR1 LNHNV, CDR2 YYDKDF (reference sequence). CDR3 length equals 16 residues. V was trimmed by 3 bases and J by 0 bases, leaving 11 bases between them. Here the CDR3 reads CATSRGGSSTNEKLFF. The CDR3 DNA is TGTGCCACCAGCAGGGGGGGATCCTCAACTAATGAAAAACTGTTTTTT.

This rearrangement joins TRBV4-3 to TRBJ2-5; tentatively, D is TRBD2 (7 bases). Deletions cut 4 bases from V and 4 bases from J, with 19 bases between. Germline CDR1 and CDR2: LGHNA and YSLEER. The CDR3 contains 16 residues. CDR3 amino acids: CASSLGQGGAVETQYF. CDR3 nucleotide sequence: TGCGCCAGCAGCCTCGGTCAAGGGGGGGCGGTAGAGACCCAGTACTTC.

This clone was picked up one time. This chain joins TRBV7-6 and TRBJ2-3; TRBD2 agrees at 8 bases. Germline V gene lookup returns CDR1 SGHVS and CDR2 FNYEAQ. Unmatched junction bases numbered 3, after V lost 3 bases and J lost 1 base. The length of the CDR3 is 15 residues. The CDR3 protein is CASSFTGGGTDTQYF. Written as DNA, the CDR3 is TGTGCCAGCAGCTTTACGGGGGGGGGCACAGATACGCAGTATTTT.

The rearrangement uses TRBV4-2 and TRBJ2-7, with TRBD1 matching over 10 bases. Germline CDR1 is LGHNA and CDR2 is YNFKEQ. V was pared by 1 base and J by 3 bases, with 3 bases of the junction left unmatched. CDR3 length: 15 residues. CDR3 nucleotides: TGTGCCAGCAGCCAAGGGGACAGGGGAATCTACGAGCAGTACTTC. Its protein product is CASSQGDRGIYEQYF.

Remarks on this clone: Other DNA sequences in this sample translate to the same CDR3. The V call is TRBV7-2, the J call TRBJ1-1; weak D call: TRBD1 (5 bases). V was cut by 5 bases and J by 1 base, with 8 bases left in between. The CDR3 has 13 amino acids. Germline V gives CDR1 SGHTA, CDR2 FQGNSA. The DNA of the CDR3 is TGTGCCAGCAGCACCGACAGGAACACTGAAGCTTTCTTT. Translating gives CASSTDRNTEAFF. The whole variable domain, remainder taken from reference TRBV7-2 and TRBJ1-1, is GAGVSQSPSNKVTEKGKDVELRCDPISGHTALYWYRQSLGQGLEFLIYFQGNSAPDKSGLPSDRFSAERTGGSVSTLTIQRTQQEDSAVYLCASSTDRNTEAFFGQGTRLTVV.

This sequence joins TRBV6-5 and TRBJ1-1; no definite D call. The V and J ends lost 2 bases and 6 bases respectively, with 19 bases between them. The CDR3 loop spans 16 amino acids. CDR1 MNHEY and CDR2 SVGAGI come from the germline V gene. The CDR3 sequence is CASSYGSLNKAAEAFF. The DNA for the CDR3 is TGTGCCAGCAGTTACGGGTCTTTAAACAAAGCGGCTGAAGCTTTCTTT.

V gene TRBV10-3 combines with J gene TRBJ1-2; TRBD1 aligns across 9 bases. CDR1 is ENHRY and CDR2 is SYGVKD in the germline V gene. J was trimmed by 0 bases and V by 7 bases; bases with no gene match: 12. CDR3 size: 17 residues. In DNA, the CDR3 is TGTGCCATCACCCCAGGACAGGGGACAGCTACTAACTATGGCTACACCTTC. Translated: CAITPGQGTATNYGYTF.

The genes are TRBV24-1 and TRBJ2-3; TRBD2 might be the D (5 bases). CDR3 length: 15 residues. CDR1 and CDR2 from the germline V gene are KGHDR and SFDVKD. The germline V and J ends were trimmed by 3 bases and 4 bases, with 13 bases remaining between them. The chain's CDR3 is CATSDGGLGADTQYF. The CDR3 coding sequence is TGTGCCACCAGTGATGGCGGACTCGGGGCAGATACGCAGTATTTT.

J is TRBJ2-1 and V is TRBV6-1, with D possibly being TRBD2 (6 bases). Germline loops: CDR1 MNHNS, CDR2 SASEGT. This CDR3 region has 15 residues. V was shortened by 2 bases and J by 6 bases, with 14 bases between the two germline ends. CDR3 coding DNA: TGTGCCAGCAGTGAATTTCGCGGGGCCGCCAATGAGCAGTTCTTC. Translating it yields CASSEFRGAANEQFF.

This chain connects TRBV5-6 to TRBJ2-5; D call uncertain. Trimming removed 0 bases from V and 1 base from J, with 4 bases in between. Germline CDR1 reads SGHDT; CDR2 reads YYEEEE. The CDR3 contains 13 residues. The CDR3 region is CASSLAVQETQYF. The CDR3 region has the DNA TGTGCCAGCAGCTTGGCCGTCCAAGAGACCCAGTACTTC.

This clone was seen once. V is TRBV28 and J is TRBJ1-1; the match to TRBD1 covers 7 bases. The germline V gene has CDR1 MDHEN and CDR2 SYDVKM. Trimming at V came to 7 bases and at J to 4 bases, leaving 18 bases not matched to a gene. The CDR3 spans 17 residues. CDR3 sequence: CASTRGDLKGRSTEAFF. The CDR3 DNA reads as TGTGCCAGCACCAGGGGGGACCTGAAGGGGAGGAGCACTGAAGCTTTCTTT.

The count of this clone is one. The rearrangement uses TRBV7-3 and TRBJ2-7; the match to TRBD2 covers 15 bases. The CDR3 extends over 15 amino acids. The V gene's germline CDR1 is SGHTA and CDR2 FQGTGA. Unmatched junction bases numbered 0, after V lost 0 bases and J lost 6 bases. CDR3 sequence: CASSLTGLAGGEQYF. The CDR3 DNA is TGTGCCAGCAGCTTAACGGGACTAGCGGGGGGCGAGCAGTACTTC.

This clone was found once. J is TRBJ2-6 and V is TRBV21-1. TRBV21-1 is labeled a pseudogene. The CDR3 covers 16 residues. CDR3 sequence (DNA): TGTGCCAGCAGCAAAGCTAGGCCCTCTGGGGCCAACGTCCTGACTTTC. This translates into CASSKARPSGANVLTF.

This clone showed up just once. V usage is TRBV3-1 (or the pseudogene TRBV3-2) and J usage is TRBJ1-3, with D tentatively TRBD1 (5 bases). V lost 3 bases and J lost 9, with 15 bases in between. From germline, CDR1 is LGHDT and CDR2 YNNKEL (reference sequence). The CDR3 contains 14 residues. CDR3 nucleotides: TGTGCCAGCAGCCAGGGGCCGGGAAGAAGCACCATATATTTT. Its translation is CASSQGPGRSTIYF.

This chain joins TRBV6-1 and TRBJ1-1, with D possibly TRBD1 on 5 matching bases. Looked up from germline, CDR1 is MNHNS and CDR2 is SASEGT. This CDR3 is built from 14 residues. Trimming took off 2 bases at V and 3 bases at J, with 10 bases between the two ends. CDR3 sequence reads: CASSELVGDTEAFF. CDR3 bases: TGTGCCAGCAGTGAATTGGTGGGGGACACTGAAGCTTTCTTT.

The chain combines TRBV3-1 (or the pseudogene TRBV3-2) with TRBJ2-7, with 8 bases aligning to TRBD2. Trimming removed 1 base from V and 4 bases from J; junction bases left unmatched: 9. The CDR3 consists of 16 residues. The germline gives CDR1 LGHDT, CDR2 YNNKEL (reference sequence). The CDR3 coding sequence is TGTGCCAGCAGCCAAGCTGTCAGCGGGGGAGGATACGAGCAGTACTTC. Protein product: CASSQAVSGGGYEQYF.

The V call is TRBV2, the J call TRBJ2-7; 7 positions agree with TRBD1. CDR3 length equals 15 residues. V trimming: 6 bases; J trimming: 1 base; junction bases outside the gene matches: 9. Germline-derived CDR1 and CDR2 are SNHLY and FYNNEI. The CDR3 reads CASRADRVGSYEQYF. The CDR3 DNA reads TGTGCCAGCAGGGCTGACAGGGTCGGATCCTACGAGCAGTACTTC.

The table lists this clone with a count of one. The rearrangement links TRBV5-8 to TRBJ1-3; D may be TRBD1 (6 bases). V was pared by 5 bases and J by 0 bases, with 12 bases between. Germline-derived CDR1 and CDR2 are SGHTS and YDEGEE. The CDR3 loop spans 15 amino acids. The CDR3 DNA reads TGTGCCAGCAGTACAGGGCGGAGCTCTGGAAACACCATATATTTT. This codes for CASSTGRSSGNTIYF.

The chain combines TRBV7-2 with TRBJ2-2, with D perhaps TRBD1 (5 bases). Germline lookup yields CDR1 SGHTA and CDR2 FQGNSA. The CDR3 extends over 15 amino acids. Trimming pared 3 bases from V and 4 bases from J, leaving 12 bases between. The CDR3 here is CASSLVGLSTGELFF. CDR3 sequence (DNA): TGTGCCAGCAGCTTGGTGGGGCTTAGCACCGGGGAGCTGTTTTTT.

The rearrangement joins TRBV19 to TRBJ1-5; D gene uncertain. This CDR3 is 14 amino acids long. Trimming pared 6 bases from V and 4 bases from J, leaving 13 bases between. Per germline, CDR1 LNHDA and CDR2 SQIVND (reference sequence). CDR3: CASRDPYRNQPQHF. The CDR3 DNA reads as TGTGCCAGTAGGGACCCCTATAGAAATCAGCCCCAGCATTTT.

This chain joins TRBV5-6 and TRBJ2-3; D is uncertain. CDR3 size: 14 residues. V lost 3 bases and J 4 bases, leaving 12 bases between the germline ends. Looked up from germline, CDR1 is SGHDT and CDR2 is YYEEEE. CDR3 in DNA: TGTGCCAGCAGCTCGGACCCACATGCAGATACGCAGTATTTT. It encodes CASSSDPHADTQYF.

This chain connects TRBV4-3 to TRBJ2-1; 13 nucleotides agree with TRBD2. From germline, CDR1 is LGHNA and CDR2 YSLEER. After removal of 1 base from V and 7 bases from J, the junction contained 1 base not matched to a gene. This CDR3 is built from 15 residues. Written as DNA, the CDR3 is TGCGCCAGCAGCCAAGGACTAGCGGGGGGTAATGAGCAGTTCTTC. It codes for CASSQGLAGGNEQFF.